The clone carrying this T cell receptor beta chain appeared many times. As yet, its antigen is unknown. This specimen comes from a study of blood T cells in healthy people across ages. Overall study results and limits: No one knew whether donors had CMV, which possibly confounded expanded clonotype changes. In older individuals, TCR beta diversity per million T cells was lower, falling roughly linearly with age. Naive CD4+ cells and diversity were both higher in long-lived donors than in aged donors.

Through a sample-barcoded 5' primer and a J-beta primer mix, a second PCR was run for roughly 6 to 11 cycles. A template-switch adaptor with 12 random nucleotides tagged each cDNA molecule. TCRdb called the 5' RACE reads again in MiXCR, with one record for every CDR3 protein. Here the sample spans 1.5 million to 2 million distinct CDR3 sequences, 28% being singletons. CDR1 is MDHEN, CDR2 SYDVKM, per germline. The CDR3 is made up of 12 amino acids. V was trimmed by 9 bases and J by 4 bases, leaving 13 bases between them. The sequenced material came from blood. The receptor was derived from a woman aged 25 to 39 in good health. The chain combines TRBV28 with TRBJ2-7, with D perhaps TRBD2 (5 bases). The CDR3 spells CASRREFYEQYF. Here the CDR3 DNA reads TGTGCCAGTCGAAGGGAGTTTTACGAGCAGTACTTC. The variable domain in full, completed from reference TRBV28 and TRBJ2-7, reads DVKVTQSSRYLVKRTGEKVFLECVQDMDHENMFWYRQDPGLGLRLIYFSYDVKMKEKGDIPEGYSVSREKKERFSLILESASTNQTSMYLCASRREFYEQYFGPGTRLTVT.